This T cell receptor (beta chain) was sequenced during a study of glioma-infiltrating T cells after dendritic cell vaccination. Study overall: Glioblastoma patients came from Phase I and II dendritic cell vaccination trials. Study findings and constraints: Higher pretreatment TIL content predicted longer progression-free time and survival.

Stated time point: after dendritic cell vaccination, including at tumor progression/relapse. Germline V gives CDR1 SGHAT, CDR2 FQNNGV. The CDR3 contains 15 residues. The V end was cut by 2 bases, the J end by 1 base, with 8 bases between. With regard to this clone: Its antigen remains unidentified.

The PCR used 60 V beta and 13 J beta primers. Sequenced by immunoSEQ multiplex PCR; TCRdb stores in-frame clones only, minus some. The profile shows tens of thousands of clones, 85% of them singletons. This rearrangement joins TRBV11-2 to TRBJ2-2; no definite D call. This specimen consisted of blood, obtained after dendritic cell vaccination. This TCR was sampled from a human donor with glioblastoma. CDR3 coding DNA: TGTGCCAGCAGCTTATTACCAGGGAACACCGGGGAGCTGTTTTTT. Amino acid sequence: CASSLLPGNTGELFF.